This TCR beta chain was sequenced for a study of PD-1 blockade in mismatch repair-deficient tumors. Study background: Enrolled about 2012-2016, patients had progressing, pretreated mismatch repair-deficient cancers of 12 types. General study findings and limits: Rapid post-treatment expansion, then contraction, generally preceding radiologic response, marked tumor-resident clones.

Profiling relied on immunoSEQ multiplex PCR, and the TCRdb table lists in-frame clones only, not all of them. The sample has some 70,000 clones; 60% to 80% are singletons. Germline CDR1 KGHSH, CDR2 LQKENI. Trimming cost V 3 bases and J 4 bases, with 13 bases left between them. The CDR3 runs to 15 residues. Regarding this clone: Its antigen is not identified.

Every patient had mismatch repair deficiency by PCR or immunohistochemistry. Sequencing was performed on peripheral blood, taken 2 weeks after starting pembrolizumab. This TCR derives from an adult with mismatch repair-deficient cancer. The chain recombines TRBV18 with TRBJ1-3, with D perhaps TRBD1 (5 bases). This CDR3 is CASSPSPGTGNTIYF. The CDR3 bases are TGTGCCAGCTCACCCAGTCCCGGGACGGGAAACACCATATATTTT.